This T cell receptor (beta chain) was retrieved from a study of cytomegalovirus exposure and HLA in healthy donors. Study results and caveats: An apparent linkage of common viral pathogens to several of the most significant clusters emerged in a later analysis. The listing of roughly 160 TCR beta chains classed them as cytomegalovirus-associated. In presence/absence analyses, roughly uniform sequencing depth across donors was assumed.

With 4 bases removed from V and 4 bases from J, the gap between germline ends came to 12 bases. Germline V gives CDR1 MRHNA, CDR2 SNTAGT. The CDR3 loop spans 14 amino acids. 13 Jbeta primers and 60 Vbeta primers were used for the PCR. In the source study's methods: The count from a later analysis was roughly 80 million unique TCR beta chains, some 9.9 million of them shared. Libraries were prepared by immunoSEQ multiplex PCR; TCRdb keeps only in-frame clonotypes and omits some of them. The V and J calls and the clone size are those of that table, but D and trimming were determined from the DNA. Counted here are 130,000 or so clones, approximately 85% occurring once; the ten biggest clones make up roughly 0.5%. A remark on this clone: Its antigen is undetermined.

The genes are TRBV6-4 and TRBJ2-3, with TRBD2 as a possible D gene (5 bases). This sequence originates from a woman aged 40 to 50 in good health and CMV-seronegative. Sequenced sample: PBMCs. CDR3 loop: CASSAGAEADTQYF. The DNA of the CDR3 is TGTGCCAGCAGTGCCGGTGCGGAGGCAGATACGCAGTATTTT.